One and the same sample provided the 11 T cell receptor beta chains below, sequenced in a study of T-cell reconstitution after alpha-beta-depleted transplantation in children. The TCRbeta library incorporated unique molecular identifiers. In TCRdb, the PCR reads were re-called with MiXCR into one record per CDR3 protein. This repertoire shows about 270,000 distinct CDR3 sequences, 9.9% found once; its top ten account for about a tenth. Sequences were derived from PBMCs from the stem cell graft donor, sampled from the stem cell graft. These receptors were taken from a human donor who donated a stem cell graft to a child with SCID.

This chain uses TRBV20-1 with TRBJ2-7; 8 bases align to TRBD2. CDR1 and CDR2 (germline): DFQATT, SNEGSKA (reference sequence). Trimming at V came to 1 base and at J to 2 bases, leaving 13 bases not matched to a gene. The CDR3 loop spans 17 amino acids. CDR3 in amino acids: CSARARLPAGEPYEQYF. DNA of the CDR3: TGCAGTGCTAGAGCCAGATTGCCAGCGGGGGAACCCTACGAGCAGTACTTC.

This clonotype was observed a handful of times. The rearrangement uses TRBV11-2 and TRBJ1-4; 7 nucleotides align to TRBD1. Germline V gene data show CDR1 as SGHAT and CDR2 as FQNNGV. With 0 bases clipped from V and 3 bases from J, the junction kept 7 bases outside the gene matches. This CDR3 is 17 amino acids long. The CDR3 region has the DNA TGTGCCAGCAGCTTAGAGGGCAGGGGGTTCGCTAATGAAAAACTGTTTTTT. Translated: CASSLEGRGFANEKLFF.

There are a few counts of this clonotype. The rearrangement joins TRBV5-1 to TRBJ2-5; 7 bases line up with TRBD1. The junction had 6 bases not matched to a gene; V was cut back by 0 bases and J by 4 bases. Germline values: CDR1 SGHRS, CDR2 YFSETQ. The CDR3 is made up of 15 amino acids. This CDR3 is CASSLGQGIAETQYF. The CDR3 DNA follows: TGCGCCAGCAGCTTGGGACAGGGCATTGCAGAGACCCAGTACTTC.

This chain joins TRBV12-3 or TRBV12-4 and TRBJ1-3, with 8 bases that match TRBD1. This CDR3 is 15 amino acids long. The V gene end was trimmed by 1 base and the J gene end by 4 bases; junction bases not matched to a gene: 3. As DNA, the CDR3 is TGTGCCAGCAGTTTAGGAGGGACAGGCGGAAACACCATATATTTT. Encoded protein: CASSLGGTGGNTIYF.

V and J are TRBV12-3 or TRBV12-4 and TRBJ1-5, with 7 bases aligning to TRBD1. Unmatched junction bases numbered 15, after V lost 5 bases and J lost 11 bases. The CDR3 loop spans 15 amino acids. CDR3: CASSIDRARGMTQHF. For the CDR3, the DNA is TGTGCCAGCAGTATTGACAGGGCCAGGGGTATGACCCAGCATTTT.

This clonotype was recorded many times. The V call is TRBV12-3 or TRBV12-4, the J call TRBJ2-1; D is undetermined. V was pared by 4 bases and J by 6 bases, with 19 bases between. This CDR3 contains 16 residues. The CDR3 nucleotides are TGTGCCAGCAGTTCCCTCCAATTTAGTGAACTCAATGAGCAGTTCTTC. Amino acid sequence: CASSSLQFSELNEQFF.

This clonotype occurred many times. This chain connects TRBV12-3 or TRBV12-4 to TRBJ2-1, with D perhaps matching TRBD1 (5 bases). Trimming took 6 bases from V and 9 from J, leaving 15 bases between them. This CDR3 is 13 amino acids long. CDR3 in DNA: TGTGCCAGCAGGTTTGCTAGGGGCTTTGAGCAGTTCTTC. Its translation: CASRFARGFEQFF.

This chain links TRBV12-3 or TRBV12-4 with TRBJ2-1, with TRBD2 matching over 15 bases. The J segment lost 0 bases and the V segment lost 6 bases, leaving 3 bases of the junction unmatched. CDR3 size: 17 residues. In DNA, the CDR3 is TGTGCCAGCAGGGGACTAGCGGGGGGAAGCTCCTACAATGAGCAGTTCTTC. Translated: CASRGLAGGSSYNEQFF.

This clonotype was detected a few times. This chain links TRBV19 with TRBJ2-5; D is ambiguous. The germline V and J ends were trimmed by 2 bases and 0 bases, with 7 bases remaining between them. Looked up from germline, CDR1 is LNHDA and CDR2 is SQIVND (reference sequence). This CDR3 has 14 amino acids. The CDR3 sequence is CASSITPYQETQYF. The CDR3 nucleotides are TGTGCCAGTAGTATAACCCCATACCAAGAGACCCAGTACTTC.

This clonotype was seen repeatedly, ten times or more. The chain has TRBV5-1 and TRBJ1-6, with unresolved D. This CDR3 comprises 14 residues. Germline V gene lookup returns CDR1 SGHRS and CDR2 YFSETQ. Trimming cost V 4 bases and J 4 bases, with 9 bases left between them. CDR3 in DNA: TGCGCCAGCAGCCCCGGGGAATATAATTCACCCCTCCACTTT. Its protein product is CASSPGEYNSPLHF.

The chain links TRBV7-6 to TRBJ1-5; no firm D call. V lost 5 bases, J lost 3 bases, and 8 bases lay in between. Germline values: CDR1 SGHVS, CDR2 FNYEAQ. The CDR3 consists of 13 residues. The CDR3 bases are TGTGCCAGCAGCGTCATGAACAATCAGCCCCAGCATTTT. Amino acids: CASSVMNNQPQHF.